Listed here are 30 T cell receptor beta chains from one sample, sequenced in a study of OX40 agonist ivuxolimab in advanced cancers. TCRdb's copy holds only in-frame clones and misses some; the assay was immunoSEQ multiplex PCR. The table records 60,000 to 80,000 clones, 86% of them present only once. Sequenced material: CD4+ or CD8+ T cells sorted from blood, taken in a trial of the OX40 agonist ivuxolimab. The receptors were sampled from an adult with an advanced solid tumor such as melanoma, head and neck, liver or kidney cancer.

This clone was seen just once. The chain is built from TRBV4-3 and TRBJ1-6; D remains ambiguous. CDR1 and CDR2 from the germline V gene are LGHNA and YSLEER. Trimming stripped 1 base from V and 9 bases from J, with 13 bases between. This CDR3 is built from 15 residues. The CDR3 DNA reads TGCGCCAGCAGCCAAGTCCGAGGGTCGGGTTCACCCCTCCACTTT. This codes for CASSQVRGSGSPLHF.

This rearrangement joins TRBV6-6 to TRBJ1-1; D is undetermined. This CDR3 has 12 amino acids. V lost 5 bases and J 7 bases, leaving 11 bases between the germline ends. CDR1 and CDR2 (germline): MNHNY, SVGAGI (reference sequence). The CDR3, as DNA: TGTGCCAGCAGTCCGAGGAGACTTGAAGCTTTCTTT. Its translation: CASSPRRLEAFF.

The CDR3 DNA reads TGTGCCAGCAGTCCCGTCCTGCAGTGGGGAAAAGAGACCCAGTACTTC. Residues: CASSPVLQWGKETQYF. The J gene is TRBJ2-5, the V gene TRBV27; D is unclear. This CDR3 contains 16 residues. Trimming shortened V by 5 bases and J by 3 bases, and 19 bases separated the two germline ends. CDR1 is MNHEY, CDR2 SMNVEV, per germline (reference sequence).

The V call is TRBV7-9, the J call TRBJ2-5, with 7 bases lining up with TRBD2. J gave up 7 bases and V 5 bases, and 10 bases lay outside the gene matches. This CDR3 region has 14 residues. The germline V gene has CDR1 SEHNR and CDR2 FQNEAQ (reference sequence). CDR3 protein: CASSTSGAPGTQYF. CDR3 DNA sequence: TGTGCCAGCAGCACCAGCGGGGCCCCGGGGACCCAGTACTTC.

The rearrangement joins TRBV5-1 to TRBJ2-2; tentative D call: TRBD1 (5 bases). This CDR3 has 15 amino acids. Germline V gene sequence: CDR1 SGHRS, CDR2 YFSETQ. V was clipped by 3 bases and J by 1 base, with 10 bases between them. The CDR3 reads CASSWSGLNTGELFF. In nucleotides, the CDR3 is TGCGCCAGCAGCTGGTCAGGGTTGAACACCGGGGAGCTGTTTTTT.

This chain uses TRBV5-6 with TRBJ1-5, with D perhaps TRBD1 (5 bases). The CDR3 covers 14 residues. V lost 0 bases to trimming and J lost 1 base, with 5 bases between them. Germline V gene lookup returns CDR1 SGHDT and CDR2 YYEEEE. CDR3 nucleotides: TGTGCCAGCAGCTTGGGACAGAGCAATCAGCCCCAGCATTTT. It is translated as CASSLGQSNQPQHF.

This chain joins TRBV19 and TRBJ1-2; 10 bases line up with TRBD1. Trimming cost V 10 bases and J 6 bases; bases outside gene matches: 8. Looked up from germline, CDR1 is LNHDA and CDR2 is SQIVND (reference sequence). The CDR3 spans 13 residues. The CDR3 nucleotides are TGTGCCACCACGGACAGGGGGAAGGATGGCTACACCTTC. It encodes CATTDRGKDGYTF.

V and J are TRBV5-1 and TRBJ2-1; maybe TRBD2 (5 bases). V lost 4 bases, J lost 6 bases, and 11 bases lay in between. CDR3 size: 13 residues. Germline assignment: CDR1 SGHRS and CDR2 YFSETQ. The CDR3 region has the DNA TGCGCCAGCAGCCTCACTGAGGGCAATGAGCAGTTCTTC. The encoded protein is CASSLTEGNEQFF.

This chain's CDR3 is CASSDPVRGSNQPQHF. CDR3 bases: TGTGCCAGCAGTGACCCCGTCAGGGGAAGCAATCAGCCCCAGCATTTT. This rearrangement joins TRBV2 to TRBJ1-5; D is possibly TRBD1 (6 bases). The CDR3 covers 16 residues. With 3 bases removed from V and 1 base from J, the gap between germline ends came to 13 bases. CDR1 is SNHLY and CDR2 is FYNNEI in the germline V gene.

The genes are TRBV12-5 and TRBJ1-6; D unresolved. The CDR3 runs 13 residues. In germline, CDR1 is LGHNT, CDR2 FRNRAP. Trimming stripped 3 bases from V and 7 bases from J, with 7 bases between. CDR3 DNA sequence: TGTGCTAGTGGTTTTGGGAAAAATTCACCCCTCCACTTT. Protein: CASGFGKNSPLHF. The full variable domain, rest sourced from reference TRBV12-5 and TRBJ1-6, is DARVTQTPRHKVTEMGQEVTMRCQPILGHNTVFWYRQTMMQGLELLAYFRNRAPLDDSGMPKDRFSAEMPDATLATLKIQPSEPRDSAVYFCASGFGKNSPLHFGNGTRLTVT.

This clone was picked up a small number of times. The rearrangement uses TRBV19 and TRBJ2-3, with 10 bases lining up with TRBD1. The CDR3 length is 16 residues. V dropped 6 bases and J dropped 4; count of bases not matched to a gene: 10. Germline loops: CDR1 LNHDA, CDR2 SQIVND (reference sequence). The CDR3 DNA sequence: TGTGCCAGTAGGGCCCTTGACAGGGGGCCGGCAGATACGCAGTATTTT. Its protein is CASRALDRGPADTQYF. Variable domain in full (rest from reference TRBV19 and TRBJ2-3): DGGITQSPKYLFRKEGQNVTLSCEQNLNHDAMYWYRQDPGQGLRLIYYSQIVNDFQKGDIAEGYSVSREKKESFPLTVTSAQKNPTAFYLCASRALDRGPADTQYFGPGTRLTVL.

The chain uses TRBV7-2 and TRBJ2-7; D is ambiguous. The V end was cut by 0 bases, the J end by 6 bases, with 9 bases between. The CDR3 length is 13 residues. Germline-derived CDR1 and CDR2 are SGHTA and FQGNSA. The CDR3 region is CASSLAEPVEQYF. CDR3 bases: TGTGCCAGCAGCTTAGCGGAGCCGGTCGAGCAGTACTTC.

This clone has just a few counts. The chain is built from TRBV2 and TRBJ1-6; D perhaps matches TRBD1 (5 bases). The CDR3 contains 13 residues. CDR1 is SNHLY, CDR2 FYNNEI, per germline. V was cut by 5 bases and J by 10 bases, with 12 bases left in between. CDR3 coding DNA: TGTGCCAGCAGTCTGGCGGAGGGGTCACCCCTCCACTTT. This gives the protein CASSLAEGSPLHF. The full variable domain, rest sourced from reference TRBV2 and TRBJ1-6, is EPEVTQTPSHQVTQMGQEVILRCVPISNHLYFYWYRQILGQKVEFLVSFYNNEISEKSEIFDDQFSVERPDGSNFTLKIRSTKLEDSAMYFCASSLAEGSPLHFGNGTRLTVT.

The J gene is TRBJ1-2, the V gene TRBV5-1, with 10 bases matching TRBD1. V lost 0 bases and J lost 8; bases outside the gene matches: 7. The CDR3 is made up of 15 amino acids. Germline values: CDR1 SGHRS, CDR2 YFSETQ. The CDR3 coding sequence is TGCGCCAGCAGCTTGGCTGGGACAGGGGAAAGCGGCTACACCTTC. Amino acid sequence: CASSLAGTGESGYTF.

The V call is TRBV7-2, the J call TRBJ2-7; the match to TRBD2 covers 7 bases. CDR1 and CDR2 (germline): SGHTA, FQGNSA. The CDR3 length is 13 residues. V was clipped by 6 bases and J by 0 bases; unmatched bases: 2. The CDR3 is CASRGGASYEQYF. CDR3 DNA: TGTGCCAGCAGGGGAGGGGCCTCCTACGAGCAGTACTTC.

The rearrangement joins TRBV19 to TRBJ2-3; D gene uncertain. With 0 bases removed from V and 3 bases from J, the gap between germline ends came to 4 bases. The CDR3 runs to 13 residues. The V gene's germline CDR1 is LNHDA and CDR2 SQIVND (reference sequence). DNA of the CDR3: TGTGCCAGTAGTATAGATGGGACAGATACGCAGTATTTT. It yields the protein CASSIDGTDTQYF.

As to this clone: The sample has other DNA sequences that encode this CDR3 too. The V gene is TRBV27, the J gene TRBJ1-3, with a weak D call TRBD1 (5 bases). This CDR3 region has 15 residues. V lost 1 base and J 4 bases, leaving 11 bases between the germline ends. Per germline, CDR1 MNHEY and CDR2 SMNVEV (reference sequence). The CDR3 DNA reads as TGTGCCAGCAGTTTATGGGGGGATTCCGGAAACACCATATATTTT. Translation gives CASSLWGDSGNTIYF.

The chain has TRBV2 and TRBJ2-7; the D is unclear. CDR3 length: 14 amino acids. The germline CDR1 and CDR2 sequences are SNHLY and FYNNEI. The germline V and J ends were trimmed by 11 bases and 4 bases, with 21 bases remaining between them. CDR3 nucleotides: TGTGCCGGACCCCCGAGAAATGTTTCATACGAGCAGTACTTC. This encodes CAGPPRNVSYEQYF.

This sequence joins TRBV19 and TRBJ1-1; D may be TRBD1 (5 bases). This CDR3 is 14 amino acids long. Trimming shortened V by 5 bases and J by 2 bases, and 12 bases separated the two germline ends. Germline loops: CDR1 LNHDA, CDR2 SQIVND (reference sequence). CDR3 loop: CASSPMTANTEAFF. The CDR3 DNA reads TGTGCCAGTAGTCCAATGACAGCCAACACTGAAGCTTTCTTT.

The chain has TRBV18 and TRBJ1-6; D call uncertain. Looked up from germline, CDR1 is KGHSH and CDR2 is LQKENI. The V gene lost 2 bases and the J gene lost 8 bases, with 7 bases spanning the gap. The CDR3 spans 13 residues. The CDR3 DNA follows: TGTGCCAGCTCACCAGAGAAGGATTCACCCCTCCACTTT. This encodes CASSPEKDSPLHF.

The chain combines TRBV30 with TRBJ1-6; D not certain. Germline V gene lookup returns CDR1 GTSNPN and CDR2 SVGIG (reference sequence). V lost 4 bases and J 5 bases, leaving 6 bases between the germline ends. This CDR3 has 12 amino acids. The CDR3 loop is CAWILNNSPLHF. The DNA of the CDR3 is TGTGCCTGGATCCTGAATAATTCACCCCTCCACTTT.

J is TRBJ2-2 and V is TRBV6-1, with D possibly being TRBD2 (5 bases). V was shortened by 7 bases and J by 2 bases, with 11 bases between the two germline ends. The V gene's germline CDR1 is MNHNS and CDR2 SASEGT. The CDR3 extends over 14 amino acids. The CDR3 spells CASIPGSNTGELFF. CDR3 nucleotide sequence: TGTGCCAGCATCCCGGGGAGCAACACCGGGGAGCTGTTTTTT.

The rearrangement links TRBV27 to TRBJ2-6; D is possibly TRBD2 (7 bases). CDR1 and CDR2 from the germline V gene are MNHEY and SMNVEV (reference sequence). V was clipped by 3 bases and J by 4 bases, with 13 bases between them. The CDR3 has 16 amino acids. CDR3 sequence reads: CASSLGGRPGANVLTF. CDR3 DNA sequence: TGTGCCAGCAGTTTGGGGGGGCGACCCGGGGCCAACGTCCTGACTTTC. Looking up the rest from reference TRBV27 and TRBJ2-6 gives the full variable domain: EAQVTQNPRYLITVTGKKLTVTCSQNMNHEYMSWYRQDPGLGLRQIYYSMNVEVTDKGDVPEGYKVSRKEKRNFPLILESPSPNQTSLYFCASSLGGRPGANVLTFGAGSRLTVL.

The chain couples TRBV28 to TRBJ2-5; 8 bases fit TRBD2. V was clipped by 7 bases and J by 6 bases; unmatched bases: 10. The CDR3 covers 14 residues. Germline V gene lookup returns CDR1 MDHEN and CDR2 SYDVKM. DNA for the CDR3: TGTGCCAGCACTACGGGACTAGGCGTGAAGACCCAGTACTTC. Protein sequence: CASTTGLGVKTQYF. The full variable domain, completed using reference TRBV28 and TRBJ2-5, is DVKVTQSSRYLVKRTGEKVFLECVQDMDHENMFWYRQDPGLGLRLIYFSYDVKMKEKGDIPEGYSVSREKKERFSLILESASTNQTSMYLCASTTGLGVKTQYFGPGTRLLVL.

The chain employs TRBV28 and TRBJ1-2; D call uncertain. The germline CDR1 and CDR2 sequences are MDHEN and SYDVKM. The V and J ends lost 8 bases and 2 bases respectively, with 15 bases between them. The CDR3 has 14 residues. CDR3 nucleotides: TGTGCCAGCGCCTCTTCTTCCGGAAACTATGGCTACACCTTC. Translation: CASASSSGNYGYTF.

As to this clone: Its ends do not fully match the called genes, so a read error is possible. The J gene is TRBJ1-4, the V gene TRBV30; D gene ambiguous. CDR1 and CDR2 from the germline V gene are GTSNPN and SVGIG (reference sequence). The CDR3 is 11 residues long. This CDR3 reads CARSLRNDMFF. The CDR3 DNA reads TGTGCCCGGAGCCTCCGGAATGACATGTTTTTT.

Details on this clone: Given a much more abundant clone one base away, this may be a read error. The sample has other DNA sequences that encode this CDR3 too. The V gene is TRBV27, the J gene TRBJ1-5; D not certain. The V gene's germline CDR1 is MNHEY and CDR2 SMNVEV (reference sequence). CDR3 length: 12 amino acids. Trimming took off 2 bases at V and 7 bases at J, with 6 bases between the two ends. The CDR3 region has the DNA TGTGCCAGCAGTTTACCGGGACAGCCCCAGCATTTT. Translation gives CASSLPGQPQHF.

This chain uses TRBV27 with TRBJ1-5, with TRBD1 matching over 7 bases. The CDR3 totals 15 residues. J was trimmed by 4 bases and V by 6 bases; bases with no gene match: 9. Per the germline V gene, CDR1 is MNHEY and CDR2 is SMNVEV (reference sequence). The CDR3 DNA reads TGTGCCAGCAGACTCGGGACAGCGGAAAATCAGCCCCAGCATTTT. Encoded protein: CASRLGTAENQPQHF.

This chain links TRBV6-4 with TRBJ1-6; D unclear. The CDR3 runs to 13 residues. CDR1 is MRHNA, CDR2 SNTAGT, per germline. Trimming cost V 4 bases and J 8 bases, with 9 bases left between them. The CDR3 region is CASSASEDSPLHF. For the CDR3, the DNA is TGTGCCAGCAGTGCCTCGGAGGATTCACCCCTCCACTTT.

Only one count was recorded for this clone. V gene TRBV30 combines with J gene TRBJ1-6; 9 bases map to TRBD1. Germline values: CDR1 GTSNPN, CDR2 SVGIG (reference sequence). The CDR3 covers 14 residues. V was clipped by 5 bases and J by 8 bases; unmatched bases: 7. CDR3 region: CAWEQGARDSPLHF. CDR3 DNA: TGTGCCTGGGAACAGGGGGCGCGTGATTCACCCCTCCACTTT.